This TCR beta chain was identified during a study of T cell responses to AZD1222 COVID-19 vaccine. This clone was seen once. Its antigen is undetermined. The length of the CDR3 is 15 residues. The germline CDR1 and CDR2 sequences are LNHDA and SQIVND (reference sequence). The ends were cut back, 7 bases at V and 6 bases at J, with 19 bases in the middle. The data were produced by immunoSEQ multiplex PCR, yet TCRdb's version contains in-frame clones alone and is incomplete. The table lists more than 120,000 clones, about nine tenths of them singletons. Second-dose recipients at about 4 or about 12 weeks were treated as one pooled group. Notes on the study in general: Breadth and depth of Spike-specific TCRs rose after two AZD1222 doses. Close to half of all spike-specific TCRs reportedly target regions of the variants that are unmutated.

The chain has TRBV19 and TRBJ1-5; D is possibly TRBD1 (5 bases). The material sequenced was peripheral blood, taken 28 days after the second AZD1222 dose. This sequence was found in an adult who received the AZD1222 COVID-19 vaccine. The CDR3 protein is CASIEGPGTVQPQHF. For the CDR3, the DNA is TGTGCCAGTATAGAGGGGCCCGGTACGGTTCAGCCCCAGCATTTT. Together with reference TRBV19 and TRBJ1-5, the CDR3 gives the full variable domain: DGGITQSPKYLFRKEGQNVTLSCEQNLNHDAMYWYRQDPGQGLRLIYYSQIVNDFQKGDIAEGYSVSREKKESFPLTVTSAQKNPTAFYLCASIEGPGTVQPQHFGDGTRLSIL.